This entry lists 32 T cell receptor beta chains sequenced from one sample in a study of blood T cell repertoires in COVID-19. TCRdb's copy holds only in-frame clones and misses some; the assay was immunoSEQ multiplex PCR. Of about 290,000 clones in the sample, about 82% were seen once. Sequencing was carried out using peripheral blood. The receptor source for this set is a woman in her 50s with active or convalescent COVID-19.

The chain links TRBV19 to TRBJ1-2; the match to TRBD1 covers 9 bases. CDR3 length: 14 amino acids. Trimming cost V 5 bases and J 8 bases; bases outside gene matches: 9. The V gene's germline CDR1 is LNHDA and CDR2 SQIVND (reference sequence). CDR3 region: CASSPGQGTSGYTF. CDR3 nucleotides: TGTGCCAGTAGTCCGGGACAGGGAACGTCCGGCTACACCTTC.

By share of the sample, this clone is medium-sized. The rearrangement links TRBV7-2 to TRBJ1-2; TRBD1 matches 7 bases. Germline V lookup: CDR1 SGHTA, CDR2 FQGNSA. J lost 6 bases, V lost 3 bases, and 4 bases had no gene match. CDR3 length equals 13 residues. DNA of the CDR3: TGTGCCAGCAGCTTCGGGACAGAAGATGGCTACACCTTC. It codes for CASSFGTEDGYTF.

This sequence joins TRBV27 and TRBJ2-1; 12 nucleotides agree with TRBD2. The CDR3 runs 17 residues. Germline V gene sequence: CDR1 MNHEY, CDR2 SMNVEV (reference sequence). J lost 4 bases, V lost 2 bases, and 6 bases had no gene match. The CDR3: CASSLTSSGREYNEQFF. CDR3 coding DNA: TGTGCCAGCAGTTTAACGTCTAGCGGGAGGGAATACAATGAGCAGTTCTTC.

This chain links TRBV19 with TRBJ2-3; no reliable D call. Trimming removed 7 bases at V and 2 bases at J, with 7 bases between. This CDR3 contains 12 residues. Germline V gives CDR1 LNHDA, CDR2 SQIVND (reference sequence). The CDR3 is CASTDFTDTQYF. CDR3 coding DNA: TGTGCCAGTACCGACTTCACAGATACGCAGTATTTT.

By sample fraction, this clone is medium-sized. This sequence joins TRBV27 and TRBJ2-7, with TRBD2 matching over 11 bases. This CDR3 region has 15 residues. Per the germline V gene, CDR1 is MNHEY and CDR2 is SMNVEV (reference sequence). Trimming at V came to 3 bases and at J to 0 bases, leaving 1 base not matched to a gene. DNA for the CDR3: TGTGCCAGCAGTTTCACTAGCGGGAGCTCCTACGAGCAGTACTTC. Its protein product is CASSFTSGSSYEQYF.

The gene calls are TRBV30 and TRBJ1-1; 9 bases map to TRBD1. The CDR3 sequence is 15 residues long. CDR1 and CDR2 from the germline V gene are GTSNPN and SVGIG (reference sequence). The V gene end was trimmed by 3 bases and the J gene end by 1 base; junction bases not matched to a gene: 6. In DNA form, the CDR3 reads TGTGCCTGGAGGCTACAGGGGGCCACGAACACTGAAGCTTTCTTT. Its translation is CAWRLQGATNTEAFF.

This clone was picked up one time. The chain uses TRBV5-6 and TRBJ1-5; D unclear. The CDR3 length is 12 residues. V was cut by 2 bases and J by 6 bases, with 6 bases left in between. CDR1 is SGHDT and CDR2 is YYEEEE in the germline V gene. As DNA, the CDR3 is TGTGCCAGCAGCTTCAGAAGTCAGCCCCAGCATTTT. Amino acids: CASSFRSQPQHF.

The CDR3: CASSESGSEGDTQYF. The CDR3 bases are TGTGCCAGCAGTGAGAGCGGGAGTGAGGGGGATACGCAGTATTTT. This chain uses TRBV9 with TRBJ2-3; 8 nucleotides agree with TRBD2. The length of the CDR3 is 15 residues. V lost 5 bases to trimming and J lost 6 bases; unmatched junction nucleotides: 11. Germline-derived CDR1 and CDR2 are SGDLS and YYNGEE. The full variable domain, with the rest looked up from reference TRBV9 and TRBJ2-3, is DSGVTQTPKHLITATGQRVTLRCSPRSGDLSVYWYQQSLDQGLQFLIQYYNGEERAKGNILERFSAQQFPDLHSELNLSSLELGDSALYFCASSESGSEGDTQYFGPGTRLTVL.

This chain links TRBV5-4 with TRBJ2-7, with TRBD2 matching 10 bases. J was trimmed by 7 bases and V by 0 bases; bases with no gene match: 7. CDR3 length: 15 amino acids. Per germline, CDR1 SGHNT and CDR2 YYREEE (reference sequence). CDR3: CASSLASGSTGEQYF. CDR3 nucleotide sequence: TGTGCCAGCAGCTTGGCTAGCGGGAGTACAGGGGAGCAGTACTTC.

V usage is TRBV28 and J usage is TRBJ1-2, with D possibly TRBD1 on 6 matching bases. Germline loops: CDR1 MDHEN, CDR2 SYDVKM. The CDR3 is made up of 12 amino acids. Trimming removed 8 bases at V and 4 bases at J, with 11 bases between. The CDR3 DNA follows: TGTGCCAGCCAGGACAGTTCCTATGGCTACACCTTC. This encodes CASQDSSYGYTF.

This sequence joins TRBV28 and TRBJ1-1, with a possible D match to TRBD1 (5 bases). V lost 7 bases and J lost 5, with 14 bases in between. The V gene's germline CDR1 is MDHEN and CDR2 SYDVKM. The CDR3 runs 13 residues. CDR3 loop: CASMVRATTEAFF. Written as DNA, the CDR3 is TGTGCCAGCATGGTCAGGGCGACGACTGAAGCTTTCTTT.

The chain couples TRBV29-1 to TRBJ1-3; D is unclear. Trimming cost V 0 bases and J 0 bases, with 15 bases left between them. Per germline, CDR1 SQVTM and CDR2 ANQGSEA. This CDR3 is 17 amino acids long. The CDR3 loop reads CSVEDFRDPSSGNTIYF. CDR3 coding DNA: TGCAGCGTTGAAGATTTCCGGGATCCGAGCTCTGGAAACACCATATATTTT.

This chain links TRBV18 with TRBJ2-7; a weak D match, TRBD1 (5 bases). V was pared by 3 bases and J by 3 bases, with 15 bases between. The CDR3 is 15 residues long. Germline V gene lookup returns CDR1 KGHSH and CDR2 LQKENI. DNA for the CDR3: TGTGCCAGCTCACCGGGGCCGAGACAGTTCTACGAGCAGTACTTC. Translating gives CASSPGPRQFYEQYF. Based on the CDR3 plus reference TRBV18 and TRBJ2-7, the full variable domain is NAGVMQNPRHLVRRRGQEARLRCSPMKGHSHVYWYRQLPEEGLKFMVYLQKENIIDESGMPKERFSAEFPKEGPSILRIQQVVRGDSAAYFCASSPGPRQFYEQYFGPGTRLTVT.

This rearrangement joins TRBV4-1 to TRBJ1-1; TRBD1 matches 8 bases. Germline CDR1 reads MGHRA; CDR2 reads YSYEKL. Losses at the gene ends were 1 base for V and 3 bases for J; bases not matched to a gene: 4. This CDR3 is built from 15 residues. The CDR3 loop is CASSQVARGHTEAFF. The CDR3 nucleotides are TGCGCCAGCAGCCAAGTTGCCAGGGGGCACACTGAAGCTTTCTTT.

This chain links TRBV6-5 with TRBJ1-1; a weak D match, TRBD1 (5 bases). Looked up from germline, CDR1 is MNHEY and CDR2 is SVGAGI. V was pared by 7 bases and J by 2 bases, with 11 bases between. The CDR3 has 13 amino acids. CDR3 sequence: CASTQGYNTEAFF. Here the CDR3 DNA reads TGTGCCAGCACCCAGGGATATAACACTGAAGCTTTCTTT.

The chain combines TRBV7-9 with TRBJ2-7, with 10 positions matching TRBD1. The CDR3 contains 15 residues. The germline gives CDR1 SEHNR, CDR2 FQNEAQ (reference sequence). Trimming removed 4 bases from V and 1 base from J; junction bases left unmatched: 4. The CDR3 bases are TGTGCCAGCAGCTCATCGGGACAGGGGTCCTACGAGCAGTACTTC. Translating gives CASSSSGQGSYEQYF.

The genes are TRBV4-1 and TRBJ2-3; D perhaps matches TRBD2 (6 bases). The CDR3 contains 16 residues. CDR1 MGHRA and CDR2 YSYEKL come from the germline V gene. V was shortened by 0 bases and J by 3 bases, with 13 bases between the two germline ends. The CDR3 spells CASSQERGFPTDTQYF. Here the CDR3 DNA reads TGCGCCAGCAGCCAAGAACGGGGGTTCCCGACAGATACGCAGTATTTT.

The V call is TRBV6-5, the J call TRBJ1-2; TRBD1 is a possible D gene (6 bases). V lost 6 bases, J lost 8 bases, and 19 bases lay in between. The CDR3 loop spans 14 amino acids. Germline CDR1 is MNHEY and CDR2 is SVGAGI. The CDR3 here is CASSRTGLREGYTF. In DNA form, the CDR3 reads TGTGCCAGCAGCCGCACAGGGCTAAGAGAGGGCTACACCTTC.

This chain connects TRBV25-1 to TRBJ2-1; 7 nucleotides align to TRBD2. There are 16 residues in the CDR3. Germline assignment: CDR1 MGHDK and CDR2 SYGVNS. V trimming: 6 bases; J trimming: 5 bases; junction bases outside the gene matches: 13. As DNA, the CDR3 is TGTGCCAGCAGGGAGGGGAGGGAACGGGGGAACAATGAGCAGTTCTTC. Its translation: CASREGRERGNNEQFF. Full variable domain (missing parts from reference TRBV25-1 and TRBJ2-1): EADIYQTPRYLVIGTGKKITLECSQTMGHDKMYWYQQDPGMELHLIHYSYGVNSTEKGDLSSESTVSRIRTEHFPLTLESARPSHTSQYLCASREGRERGNNEQFFGPGTRLTVL.

The V call is TRBV5-4, the J call TRBJ2-2; 10 nucleotides match TRBD1. In germline, CDR1 is SGHNT, CDR2 YYREEE (reference sequence). The CDR3 sequence is 15 residues long. V trimming: 4 bases; J trimming: 3 bases; junction bases outside the gene matches: 3. The chain's CDR3 is CASSRGQGYTGELFF. The CDR3 nucleotides are TGTGCCAGCAGCAGGGGACAGGGGTACACCGGGGAGCTGTTTTTT.

This clone was counted between two and nine times. J is TRBJ1-1 and V is TRBV5-1; the D gene is possibly TRBD1 (5 bases). The ends were cut back, 3 bases at V and 0 bases at J, with 12 bases in the middle. This CDR3 is built from 15 residues. The germline V gene has CDR1 SGHRS and CDR2 YFSETQ. CDR3 DNA sequence: TGCGCCAGCAGCTCGGGGGAGGGGTTGAACACTGAAGCTTTCTTT. This encodes CASSSGEGLNTEAFF. The complete variable domain, with remaining parts taken from reference TRBV5-1 and TRBJ1-1, reads KAGVTQTPRYLIKTRGQQVTLSCSPISGHRSVSWYQQTPGQGLQFLFEYFSETQRNKGNFPGRFSGRQFSNSRSEMNVSTLELGDSALYLCASSSGEGLNTEAFFGQGTRLTVV.

The J gene is TRBJ2-1, the V gene TRBV9; the match to TRBD2 covers 8 bases. J gave up 0 bases and V 4 bases, and 3 bases lay outside the gene matches. Germline V gene lookup returns CDR1 SGDLS and CDR2 YYNGEE. This CDR3 region has 15 residues. The CDR3 DNA sequence: TGTGCCAGCAGCCGCGGGACTAGCTCCTACAATGAGCAGTTCTTC. Amino acid sequence: CASSRGTSSYNEQFF.

The V gene is TRBV11-2, the J gene TRBJ1-1; possible D gene TRBD1, 5 bases. Trimming left V 4 bases short and J 1 base short, with 10 bases between. Germline CDR1 is SGHAT and CDR2 is FQNNGV. The CDR3 has 14 residues. CDR3 loop: CASSWGLGNTEAFF. The CDR3 coding sequence is TGTGCCAGCAGCTGGGGACTCGGGAACACTGAAGCTTTCTTT.

This clone was detected only a few times. The genes are TRBV29-1 and TRBJ1-2, with D uncertain. Per germline, CDR1 SQVTM and CDR2 ANQGSEA. The V end was cut by 4 bases, the J end by 2 bases, with 5 bases between. There are 11 residues in the CDR3. Written as DNA, the CDR3 is TGCAGCGTTGCTCTGAACTATGGCTACACCTTC. Its protein product is CSVALNYGYTF.

V and J are TRBV27 and TRBJ2-1; TRBD2 aligns across 10 bases. CDR1 is MNHEY, CDR2 SMNVEV, per germline (reference sequence). The V gene end was trimmed by 5 bases and the J gene end by 7 bases; junction bases not matched to a gene: 8. The CDR3 runs to 15 residues. Here the CDR3 reads CASSPSRLAGNEQFF. CDR3 in DNA: TGTGCCAGCAGTCCCAGTCGACTAGCGGGTAATGAGCAGTTCTTC.

The rearrangement uses TRBV5-5 and TRBJ1-5; possibly TRBD1 for D (6 bases). The length of the CDR3 is 14 residues. Germline V CDR1 and CDR2: SGHKS, YYEKEE (reference sequence). Deletions cut 4 bases from V and 3 bases from J, with 11 bases between. The CDR3 DNA follows: TGTGCCAGCAGCCCGGACAGTCTCAATCAGCCCCAGCATTTT. Its translation is CASSPDSLNQPQHF.

To note about this clone: The junction departs from the called germline gene at one end, perhaps through a read error. The chain uses TRBV7-9 and TRBJ1-1; D may be TRBD1 (5 bases). The CDR3 has 12 residues. In germline, CDR1 is SEHNR, CDR2 FQNEAQ (reference sequence). CDR3 region: CASSIASDRAFF. The CDR3 DNA is TGTGCCAGCAGCATAGCCTCTGACAGAGCTTTCTTT.

Details on this clone: A read error may account for a junction end that differs from germline. The V and J genes are TRBV6-1 and TRBJ1-5; the match to TRBD1 covers 8 bases. CDR3 size: 17 residues. Per the germline V gene, CDR1 is MNHNS and CDR2 is SASEGT. DNA of the CDR3: TGTGCCAGCAGTGTTGGGGTGGGGTCAGGGGGCAACCAGCCCCAGCATTTT. Translating it yields CASSVGVGSGGNQPQHF.

The rearrangement joins TRBV7-9 to TRBJ2-5; D may be TRBD2 (6 bases). The CDR3 contains 15 residues. The germline V gene has CDR1 SEHNR and CDR2 FQNEAQ (reference sequence). V gave up 6 bases and J gave up 7 bases, with 21 bases separating them. The CDR3: CASSWLMGLERTQYF. The CDR3 DNA follows: TGTGCCAGCAGTTGGCTGATGGGACTTGAGAGGACCCAGTACTTC.

The sample holds a few counts of this clone. This chain links TRBV2 with TRBJ1-6, with D possibly TRBD1 on 5 matching bases. This CDR3 has 13 amino acids. Trimming shortened V by 4 bases and J by 10 bases, and 11 bases separated the two germline ends. In germline, CDR1 is SNHLY, CDR2 FYNNEI. CDR3 sequence (DNA): TGTGCCAGCAGTGGACAGTCGGGCTCACCCCTCCACTTT. Translated: CASSGQSGSPLHF.

This clone was observed once. The genes are TRBV2 and TRBJ2-5; 7 positions match TRBD1. V shed 3 bases, J shed 1 base, and the junction held 8 bases outside the gene matches. The CDR3 has 16 amino acids. Germline CDR1 reads SNHLY; CDR2 reads FYNNEI. CDR3 residues: CASSEGWQGVQETQYF. The CDR3 DNA reads TGTGCCAGCAGTGAGGGTTGGCAGGGGGTCCAAGAGACCCAGTACTTC.

This clone was recorded once. The chain carries TRBV14 and TRBJ2-2, with 7 positions matching TRBD1. Per germline, CDR1 SGHDN and CDR2 FVKESK. After removal of 4 bases from V and 4 bases from J, the junction contained 9 bases not matched to a gene. This CDR3 is built from 16 residues. DNA for the CDR3: TGTGCCAGCAGCCCCCTCGGGACAGTGGGCACCGGGGAGCTGTTTTTT. This gives the protein CASSPLGTVGTGELFF.